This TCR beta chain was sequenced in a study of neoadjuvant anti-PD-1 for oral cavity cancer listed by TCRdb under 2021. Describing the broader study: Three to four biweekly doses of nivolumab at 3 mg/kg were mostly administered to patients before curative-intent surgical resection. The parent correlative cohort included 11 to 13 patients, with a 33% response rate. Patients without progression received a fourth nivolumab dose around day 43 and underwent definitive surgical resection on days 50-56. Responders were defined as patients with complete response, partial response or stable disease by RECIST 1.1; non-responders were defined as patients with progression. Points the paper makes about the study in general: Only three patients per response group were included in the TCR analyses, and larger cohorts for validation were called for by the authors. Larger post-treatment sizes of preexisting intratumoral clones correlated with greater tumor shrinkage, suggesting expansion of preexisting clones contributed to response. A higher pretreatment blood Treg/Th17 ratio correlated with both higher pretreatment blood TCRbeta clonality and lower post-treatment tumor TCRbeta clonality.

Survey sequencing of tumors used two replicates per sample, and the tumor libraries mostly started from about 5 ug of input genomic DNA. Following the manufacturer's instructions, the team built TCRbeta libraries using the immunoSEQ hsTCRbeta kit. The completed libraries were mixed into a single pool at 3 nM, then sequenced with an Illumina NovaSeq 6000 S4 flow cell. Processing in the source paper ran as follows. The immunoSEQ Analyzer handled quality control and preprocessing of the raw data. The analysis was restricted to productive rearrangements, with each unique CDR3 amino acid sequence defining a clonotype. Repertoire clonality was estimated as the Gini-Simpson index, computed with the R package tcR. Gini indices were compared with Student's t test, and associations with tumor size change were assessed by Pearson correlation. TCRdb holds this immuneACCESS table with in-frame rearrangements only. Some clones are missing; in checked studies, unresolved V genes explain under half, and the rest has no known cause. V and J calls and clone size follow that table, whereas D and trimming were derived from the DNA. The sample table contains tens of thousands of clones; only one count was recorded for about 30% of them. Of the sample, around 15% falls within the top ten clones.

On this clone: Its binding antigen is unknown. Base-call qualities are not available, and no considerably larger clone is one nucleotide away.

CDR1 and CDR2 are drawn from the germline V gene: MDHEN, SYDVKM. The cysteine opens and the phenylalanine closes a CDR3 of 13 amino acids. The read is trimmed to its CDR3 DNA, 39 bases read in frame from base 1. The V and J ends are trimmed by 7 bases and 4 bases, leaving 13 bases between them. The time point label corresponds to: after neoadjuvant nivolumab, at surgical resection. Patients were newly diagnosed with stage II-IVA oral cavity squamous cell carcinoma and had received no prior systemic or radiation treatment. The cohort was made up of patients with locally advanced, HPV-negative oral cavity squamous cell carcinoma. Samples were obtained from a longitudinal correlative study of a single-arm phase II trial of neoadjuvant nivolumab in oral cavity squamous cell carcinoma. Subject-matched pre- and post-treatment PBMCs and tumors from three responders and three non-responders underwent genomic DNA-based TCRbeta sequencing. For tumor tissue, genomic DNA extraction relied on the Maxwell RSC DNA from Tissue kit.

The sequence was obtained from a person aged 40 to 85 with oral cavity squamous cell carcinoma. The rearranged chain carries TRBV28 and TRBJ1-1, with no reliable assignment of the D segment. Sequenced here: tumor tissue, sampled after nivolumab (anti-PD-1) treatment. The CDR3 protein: CASIGPLSTEAFF. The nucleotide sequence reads TGTGCCAGCATTGGACCCTTGAGCACTGAAGCTTTCTTT.